These 23 T cell receptor beta chains were sequenced from one sample in a study of T cell responses to AZD1222 COVID-19 vaccine. Assay used: immunoSEQ multiplex PCR; TCRdb lists only in-frame clones, some missing. This table has around 140,000 clones, roughly 90% appearing once. The input for sequencing was peripheral blood, taken 28 days after the second AZD1222 dose. The source of these receptors is an adult who received the AZD1222 COVID-19 vaccine.

The chain uses TRBV21-1 and TRBJ1-1. TRBV21-1 is a known pseudogene. The CDR3 has 16 residues. CDR3 sequence reads: CASSRRALGLNTEAFF. CDR3 sequence (DNA): TGTGCCAGCAGTAGGAGGGCCCTGGGGCTGAACACTGAAGCTTTCTTT.

This clone appeared once. This sequence joins TRBV27 and TRBJ1-2; TRBD1 agrees at 8 bases. With 6 bases clipped from V and 5 bases from J, the junction kept 8 bases outside the gene matches. The CDR3 runs to 14 residues. The germline V gene has CDR1 MNHEY and CDR2 SMNVEV (reference sequence). CDR3 nucleotide sequence: TGTGCCAGCAGGCTCAGGGGGCGCGAGTATGGCTACACCTTC. Translating it yields CASRLRGREYGYTF.

The V call is TRBV24-1, the J call TRBJ2-2; 8 bases are shared with TRBD1. Per germline, CDR1 KGHDR and CDR2 SFDVKD. This CDR3 comprises 15 residues. The J segment lost 6 bases and the V segment lost 4 bases, leaving 6 bases of the junction unmatched. This CDR3 reads CATSEPRTGSGELFF. Here the CDR3 DNA reads TGTGCCACCAGTGAACCACGGACAGGGTCCGGGGAGCTGTTTTTT.

CDR3 in amino acids: CASSPQYGYTF. The DNA for the CDR3 is TGTGCCAGCAGCCCGCAATATGGCTACACCTTC. The rearrangement links TRBV9 to TRBJ1-2; D gene ambiguous. CDR3 length equals 11 residues. V was shortened by 4 bases and J by 5 bases, with 6 bases between the two germline ends. Germline CDR1 SGDLS, CDR2 YYNGEE.

The chain links TRBV14 to TRBJ1-4; D might be TRBD1 (6 bases). The V gene lost 5 bases and the J gene lost 8 bases, with 9 bases spanning the gap. This CDR3 spans 12 amino acids. Germline V gene sequence: CDR1 SGHDN, CDR2 FVKESK. CDR3 protein: CASSRTGEKLFF. The DNA of the CDR3 is TGTGCCAGCAGCAGAACAGGGGAAAAACTGTTTTTT.

This rearrangement joins TRBV7-3 to TRBJ1-1; no reliable D call. The V end was cut by 2 bases, the J end by 5 bases, with 9 bases between. The length of the CDR3 is 13 residues. Germline V CDR1 and CDR2: SGHTA, FQGTGA. The CDR3 DNA sequence: TGTGCCAGCAGCTTAGGCGAAGGGACTGAAGCTTTCTTT. Its translation: CASSLGEGTEAFF.

The gene calls are TRBV5-4 and TRBJ1-6, with a weak D call TRBD1 (5 bases). This CDR3 is built from 14 residues. Germline V lookup: CDR1 SGHNT, CDR2 YYREEE (reference sequence). Trimming removed 4 bases at V and 10 bases at J, with 15 bases between. The CDR3 nucleotides read TGTGCCAGCAGCCCCCCCGAGGGGATCTCACCCCTCCACTTT. Translating gives CASSPPEGISPLHF.

This chain uses TRBV4-1 with TRBJ1-6; D gene uncertain. V was trimmed by 0 bases and J by 0 bases, leaving 12 bases between them. Germline V CDR1 and CDR2: MGHRA, YSYEKL. The CDR3 runs to 18 residues. CDR3 amino acids: CASSQDPAGSSYNSPLHF. The CDR3 nucleotides read TGCGCCAGCAGCCAAGATCCGGCGGGGAGCTCCTATAATTCACCCCTCCACTTT.

CDR3 in DNA: TGTGCCTGGAGTGTACTCGGGGACATCGGTGGCTACACCTTC. Its protein product is CAWSVLGDIGGYTF. The chain has TRBV30 and TRBJ1-2; a weak D match, TRBD1 (6 bases). Germline CDR1 and CDR2: GTSNPN and SVGIG (reference sequence). The CDR3 is made up of 14 amino acids. The germline V and J ends were trimmed by 0 bases and 7 bases, with 15 bases remaining between them.

CDR3 loop: CASSQGRLKNTGELFF. The CDR3 DNA reads as TGTGCCAGCAGCCAAGGTCGTTTGAAGAACACCGGGGAGCTGTTTTTT. The chain links TRBV14 to TRBJ2-2; no firm D call. Germline loops: CDR1 SGHDN, CDR2 FVKESK. Trimming shortened V by 1 base and J by 1 base, and 10 bases separated the two germline ends. The CDR3 contains 16 residues.

V usage is TRBV28 and J usage is TRBJ1-4, with a possible D match to TRBD1 (5 bases). Germline loops: CDR1 MDHEN, CDR2 SYDVKM. The CDR3 is 13 amino acids. V was clipped by 7 bases and J by 8 bases, with 14 bases between them. CDR3 amino acids: CASTMRDGEKLFF. The DNA of the CDR3 is TGTGCCAGCACGATGAGGGACGGGGAAAAACTGTTTTTT.

This clone has a handful of counts. The chain joins TRBV2 to TRBJ2-7; 7 positions match TRBD1. The CDR3 runs 14 residues. The V segment lost 6 bases and the J segment 4 bases; nucleotides outside the gene matches: 9. Germline V gene lookup returns CDR1 SNHLY and CDR2 FYNNEI. In DNA, the CDR3 is TGTGCCAGCAGCGCGCAGACAGGGTCATACGAGCAGTACTTC. Residues: CASSAQTGSYEQYF. The entire variable domain, with the rest obtained from reference TRBV2 and TRBJ2-7, is as follows: EPEVTQTPSHQVTQMGQEVILRCVPISNHLYFYWYRQILGQKVEFLVSFYNNEISEKSEIFDDQFSVERPDGSNFTLKIRSTKLEDSAMYFCASSAQTGSYEQYFGPGTRLTVT.

In this sample, this clone turned up once. The V call is TRBV7-2, the J call TRBJ2-2; tentative D call: TRBD1 (6 bases). Germline assignment: CDR1 SGHTA and CDR2 FQGNSA. The CDR3 runs 14 residues. Between the trimmed V and J ends, which lost 6 bases and 1 base, there was a span of 9 bases. The CDR3 DNA is TGTGCCAGCAGAGGGGGAATGAACACCGGGGAGCTGTTTTTT. This encodes CASRGGMNTGELFF.

The chain uses TRBV6-4 and TRBJ2-4; D uncertain. The CDR3 loop spans 15 amino acids. Germline V lookup: CDR1 MRHNA, CDR2 SNTAGT. Trimming took 9 bases from V and 0 from J, leaving 15 bases between them. CDR3 protein: CARPALVLAKNIQYF. DNA for the CDR3: TGTGCCAGGCCAGCGCTGGTCCTAGCCAAAAACATTCAGTACTTC.

V usage is TRBV12-3 or TRBV12-4 and J usage is TRBJ2-2; D is ambiguous. The germline V and J ends were trimmed by 8 bases and 4 bases, with 11 bases remaining between them. CDR3 length equals 13 residues. CDR3 sequence reads: CASARSLTGELFF. The CDR3 nucleotides read TGTGCCAGCGCTCGATCCCTCACCGGGGAGCTGTTTTTT.

J is TRBJ1-5 and V is TRBV5-6; 8 nucleotides line up with TRBD1. The germline V gene encodes CDR1 SGHDT and CDR2 YYEEEE. V lost 4 bases, J lost 7 bases, and 1 base stayed unmatched. CDR3 size: 12 residues. The CDR3: CASSRQGQPQHF. CDR3 sequence (DNA): TGTGCCAGCAGCAGACAGGGGCAGCCCCAGCATTTT.

CDR3 amino acids: CATTGSTGAKNEQFF. Here the CDR3 DNA reads TGTGCCACCACTGGGTCCACGGGGGCAAAAAATGAGCAGTTCTTC. The chain links TRBV24-1 to TRBJ2-1, with D possibly being TRBD1 or TRBD2 (6 bases each). The CDR3 totals 15 residues. Germline CDR1 KGHDR, CDR2 SFDVKD. Trimming left V 8 bases short and J 7 bases short, with 20 bases between.

The genes are TRBV4-2 and TRBJ2-1; 11 positions agree with TRBD2. The germline gives CDR1 LGHNA, CDR2 YNFKEQ. J lost 4 bases, V lost 8 bases, and 7 bases had no gene match. CDR3 size: 15 residues. The chain's CDR3 is CASRGTSGRYNEQFF. Here the CDR3 DNA reads TGTGCCAGCCGGGGAACTAGCGGGAGATACAATGAGCAGTTCTTC.

This chain links TRBV6-1 with TRBJ2-7; 8 bases map to TRBD1. Losses at the gene ends were 2 bases for V and 6 bases for J; bases not matched to a gene: 3. This CDR3 spans 13 amino acids. Germline assignment: CDR1 MNHNS and CDR2 SASEGT. The CDR3 region is CASSEQGATEQYF. The CDR3 DNA sequence: TGTGCCAGCAGTGAACAGGGGGCGACCGAGCAGTACTTC.

The chain uses TRBV19 and TRBJ1-1; maybe TRBD1 (6 bases). Germline V CDR1 and CDR2: LNHDA, SQIVND (reference sequence). The CDR3 has 16 residues. V was cut by 3 bases and J by 4 bases, with 18 bases left in between. CDR3 residues: CASSMSEGTGTTEAFF. The CDR3 coding sequence is TGTGCCAGTAGTATGTCGGAGGGCACAGGGACCACTGAAGCTTTCTTT.

J is TRBJ2-1 and V is TRBV6-2 or TRBV6-3, with 14 bases identical to TRBD2. The J segment lost 8 bases and the V segment lost 2 bases, leaving 5 bases of the junction unmatched. This CDR3 has 16 amino acids. The germline CDR1 and CDR2 sequences are MNHEY and SVGEGT. The CDR3: CASSYATSGRADEQFF. In nucleotides, the CDR3 is TGTGCCAGCAGTTACGCGACTAGCGGGAGGGCCGATGAGCAGTTCTTC.

The V gene is TRBV6-4, the J gene TRBJ2-2, with 13 bases that match TRBD2. The germline gives CDR1 MRHNA, CDR2 SNTAGT. V trimming: 6 bases; J trimming: 7 bases; junction bases outside the gene matches: 5. This CDR3 region has 15 residues. CDR3 loop: CASSGTSGDHGELFF. The CDR3 nucleotides read TGTGCCAGCAGCGGGACTAGCGGGGATCACGGGGAGCTGTTTTTT.

J is TRBJ2-1 and V is TRBV6-1; 8 bases agree with TRBD1. The germline V gene has CDR1 MNHNS and CDR2 SASEGT. V gave up 4 bases and J gave up 1 base; unmatched junction bases: 6. This CDR3 region has 16 residues. CDR3 loop: CASSGVDRASYNEQFF. DNA of the CDR3: TGTGCCAGCAGTGGAGTGGACAGGGCTTCCTACAATGAGCAGTTCTTC.